The entry that follows covers one T cell receptor beta chain sequence. The data belong to a study of control samples from healthy donors and cancer patients. The CDR3 consists of 19 residues. In germline, CDR1 is MGHRA, CDR2 YSYEKL. Trimming removed 0 bases at V and 0 bases at J, with 17 bases between. The assay was immunoSEQ multiplex PCR, and TCRdb's table has in-frame clones only and misses some. The sample shows approximately 180,000 clones, 91% of them seen only once. The receptor comes from a woman in her thirties or forties in good health. V and J are TRBV4-1 and TRBJ1-4; the D is unclear. Sequencing used blood. CDR3 sequence (DNA): TGCGCCAGCAGCCAAGAAAGCCCGTTTGCCGCTCCAACTAATGAAAAACTGTTTTTT. Amino acid sequence: CASSQESPFAAPTNEKLFF.